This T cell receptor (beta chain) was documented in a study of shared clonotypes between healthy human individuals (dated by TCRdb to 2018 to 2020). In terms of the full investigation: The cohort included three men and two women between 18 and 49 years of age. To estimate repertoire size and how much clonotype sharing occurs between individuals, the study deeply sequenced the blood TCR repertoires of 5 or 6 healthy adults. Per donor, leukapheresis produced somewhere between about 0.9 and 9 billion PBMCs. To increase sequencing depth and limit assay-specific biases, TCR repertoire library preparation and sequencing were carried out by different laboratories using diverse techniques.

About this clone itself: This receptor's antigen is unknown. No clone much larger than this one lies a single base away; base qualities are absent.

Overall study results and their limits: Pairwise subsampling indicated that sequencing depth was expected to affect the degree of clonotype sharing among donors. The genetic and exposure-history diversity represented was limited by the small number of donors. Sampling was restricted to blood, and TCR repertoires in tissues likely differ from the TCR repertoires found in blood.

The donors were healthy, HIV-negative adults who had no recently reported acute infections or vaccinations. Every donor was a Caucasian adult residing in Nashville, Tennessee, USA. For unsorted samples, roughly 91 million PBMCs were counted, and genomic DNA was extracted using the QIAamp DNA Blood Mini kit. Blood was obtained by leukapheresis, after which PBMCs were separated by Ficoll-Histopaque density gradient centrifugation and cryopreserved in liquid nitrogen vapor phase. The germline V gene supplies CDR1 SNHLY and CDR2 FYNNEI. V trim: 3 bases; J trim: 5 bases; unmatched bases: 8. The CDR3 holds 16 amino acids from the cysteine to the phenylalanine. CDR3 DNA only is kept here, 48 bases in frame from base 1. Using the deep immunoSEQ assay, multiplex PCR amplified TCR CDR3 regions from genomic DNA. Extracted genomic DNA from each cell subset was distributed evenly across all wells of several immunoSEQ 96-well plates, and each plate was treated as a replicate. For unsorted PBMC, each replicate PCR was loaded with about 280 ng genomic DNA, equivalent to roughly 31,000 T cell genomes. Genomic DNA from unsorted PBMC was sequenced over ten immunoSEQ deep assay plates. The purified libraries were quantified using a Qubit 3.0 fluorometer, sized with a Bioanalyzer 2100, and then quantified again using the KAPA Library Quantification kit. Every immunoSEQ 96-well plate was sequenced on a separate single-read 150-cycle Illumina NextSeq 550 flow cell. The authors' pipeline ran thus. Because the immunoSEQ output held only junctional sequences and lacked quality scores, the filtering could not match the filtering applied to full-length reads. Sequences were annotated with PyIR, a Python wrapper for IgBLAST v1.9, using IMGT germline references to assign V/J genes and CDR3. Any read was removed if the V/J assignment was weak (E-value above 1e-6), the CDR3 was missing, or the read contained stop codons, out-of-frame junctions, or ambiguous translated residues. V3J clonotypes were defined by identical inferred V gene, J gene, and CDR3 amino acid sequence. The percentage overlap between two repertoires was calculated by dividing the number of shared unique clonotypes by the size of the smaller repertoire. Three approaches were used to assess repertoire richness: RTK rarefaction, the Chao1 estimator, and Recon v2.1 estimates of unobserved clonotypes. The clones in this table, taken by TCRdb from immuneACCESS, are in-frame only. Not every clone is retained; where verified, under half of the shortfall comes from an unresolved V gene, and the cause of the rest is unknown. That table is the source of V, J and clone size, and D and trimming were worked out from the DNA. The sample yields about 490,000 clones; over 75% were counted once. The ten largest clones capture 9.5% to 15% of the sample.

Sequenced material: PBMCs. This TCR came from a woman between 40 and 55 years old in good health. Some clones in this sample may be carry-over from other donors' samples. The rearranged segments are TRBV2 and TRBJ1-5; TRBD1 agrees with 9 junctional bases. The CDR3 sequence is CASSERVTGGDQPQHF. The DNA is TGTGCCAGCAGTGAGAGGGTGACAGGGGGGGATCAGCCCCAGCATTTT.